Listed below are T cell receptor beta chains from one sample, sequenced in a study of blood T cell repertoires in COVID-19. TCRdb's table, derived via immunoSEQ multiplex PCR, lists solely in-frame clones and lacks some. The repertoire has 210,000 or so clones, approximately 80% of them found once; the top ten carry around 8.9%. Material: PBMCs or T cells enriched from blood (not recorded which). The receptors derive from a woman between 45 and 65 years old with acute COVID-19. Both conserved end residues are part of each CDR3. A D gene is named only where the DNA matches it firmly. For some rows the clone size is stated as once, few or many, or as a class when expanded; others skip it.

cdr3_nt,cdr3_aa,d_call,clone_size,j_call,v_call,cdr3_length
TGTGCCAGCAGCTTAGGGCCAGTGGGGGGGTTATACAATGAGCAGTTCTTC,CASSLGPVGGLYNEQFF,TRBD2,NA,TRBJ2-1,TRBV11-3,17
TGTGCCAGCAGCACTAGCGGGGACACCGGGGAGCTGTTTTTT,CASSTSGDTGELFF,TRBD2,NA,TRBJ2-2,TRBV28,14
TGTGCCAGCAGCAAACGACGTGGGAGTTGTAGCGGGAACAACGAGCAGTACTTC,CASSKRRGSCSGNNEQYF,NA,NA,TRBJ2-7,TRBV21-1,18
TGTGCCAGCAGTCCCGCGGGGGGTGGCACCGGGGAGCTGTTTTTT,CASSPAGGGTGELFF,TRBD2,NA,TRBJ2-2,TRBV6-5,15
TGTGCCAGCAGTCGGACATTGACAATGACGCAGTTCTTC,CASSRTLTMTQFF,NA,few,TRBJ2-1,TRBV12-3/TRBV12-4,13
TGTGCCAGTAGTATAGGAGGACAGGGACCATATAGCAATCAGCCCCAGCATTTT,CASSIGGQGPYSNQPQHF,TRBD1,NA,TRBJ1-5,TRBV19,18
TGTGCCAGCAGTTCGGGGGGGCGCCCCGGGGAGCTGTTTTTT,CASSSGGRPGELFF,TRBD2,NA,TRBJ2-2,TRBV28,14
TGTGCCAGCAGCAAAGTGGGACAGGGAGTAAATATTGTCAAAAACATTCAGTACTTC,CASSKVGQGVNIVKNIQYF,NA,NA,TRBJ2-4,TRBV21-1,19
TGCAGTGCTAGTTTGCTAGCGGGAGGGAATGAGCAGTTCTTC,CSASLLAGGNEQFF,TRBD2,NA,TRBJ2-1,TRBV20-1,14
TGTGCCAGCAGCGTAGCGCCTAGCGGGGGGGACACCGGGGAGCTGTTTTTT,CASSVAPSGGDTGELFF,TRBD2,NA,TRBJ2-2,TRBV9,17
TGTGCCAGCACCTCGACAGGGTTGAACACTGAAGCTTTCTTT,CASTSTGLNTEAFF,TRBD1,once,TRBJ1-1,TRBV6-5,14
TGTGCCAGCTCACGGCAGGGCCTCTCTAGCACAGATACGCAGTATTTT,CASSRQGLSSTDTQYF,NA,NA,TRBJ2-3,TRBV18,16
TGTGCCAGTAGTAACCGAGACGGAGGTAACGAGCAGTACTTC,CASSNRDGGNEQYF,NA,once,TRBJ2-7,TRBV19,14
TGTGCCAGCAGCTTATCCAGGGGCCATCAGCCCCAGCATTTT,CASSLSRGHQPQHF,NA,NA,TRBJ1-5,TRBV7-2,14
TGTGCCACCAGCAGAGATCCGGACGGTGCAGGGCTGTTTTTT,CATSRDPDGAGLFF,NA,NA,TRBJ1-4,TRBV15,14
TGTGCCAGCAGCCCGGTAGTCCCCGCATACGAGCAGTACTTC,CASSPVVPAYEQYF,NA,NA,TRBJ2-7,TRBV27,14
TGTGCCAGCACCCTTCGGGCTAGCGGGGGGTATGAGTCGTGGGGCACAGATACGCAGTATTTT,CASTLRASGGYESWGTDTQYF,TRBD2,NA,TRBJ2-3,TRBV13,21
TGTGCCAGCAGTGTTTTCGGATCCGGGGGGACTGAAGCTTTCTTT,CASSVFGSGGTEAFF,NA,NA,TRBJ1-1,TRBV2,15
TGTGCCAGTAGTTCTTCCGACACCGGGGAGCTGTTTTTT,CASSSSDTGELFF,NA,NA,TRBJ2-2,TRBV19,13
TGTGCCAGTAGTACCCCCCGCCAAGTGACAGACCACGAAAATGAAAAACTGTTTTTT,CASSTPRQVTDHENEKLFF,NA,NA,TRBJ1-4,TRBV19,19
TGCGCCAGCAGCTTGGACGCGGGGGGGTCCACCGGGGAGCTGTTTTTT,CASSLDAGGSTGELFF,TRBD2,NA,TRBJ2-2,TRBV5-1,16
TGTGCCAGCAGGGTAGCGGGGCGTACCTACGAGCAGTACTTC,CASRVAGRTYEQYF,TRBD2,NA,TRBJ2-7,TRBV2,14
TGTGCCAGCAGCCCTCGGACTAGCGGGCGCGAGCAGTACTTC,CASSPRTSGREQYF,TRBD2,NA,TRBJ2-7,TRBV7-9,14
TGTGCCAGCAGCCAAGGAGGGACAGTTAGACCCCTCCACTTT,CASSQGGTVRPLHF,TRBD1,NA,TRBJ1-6,TRBV3-1/TRBV3-2,14
TGTGCCACCAGCCGGGACAGGGGCGCCGGAGAGACCCAGTACTTC,CATSRDRGAGETQYF,TRBD1,NA,TRBJ2-5,TRBV15,15
TGCGCCAGCAGCTCACCGGACAGGGGATCCCACGAGCAGTACTTC,CASSSPDRGSHEQYF,TRBD1,NA,TRBJ2-7,TRBV5-1,15
TGTGCCAGCAGTTTACGACAGACCTTAGCCAAAAACATTCAGTACTTC,CASSLRQTLAKNIQYF,NA,NA,TRBJ2-4,TRBV28,16
TGTGCCAGCGGGCTGGACAGGGGCCAGCAGTATTTT,CASGLDRGQQYF,TRBD1,few,TRBJ2-3,TRBV25-1,12
TGTGCCAGCAGTAACGGACAGGGGCTTGTTTCTGGCTACACCTTC,CASSNGQGLVSGYTF,TRBD1,NA,TRBJ1-2,TRBV28,15
TGTGCCAGTAGAACTAGCGGGGCTAGCACAGATACGCAGTATTTT,CASRTSGASTDTQYF,TRBD2,NA,TRBJ2-3,TRBV19,15
TGTGCCAGCAGCGTAGGCGGGGGGAGACCGGCCGAGCAGTACTTC,CASSVGGGRPAEQYF,TRBD2,once,TRBJ2-7,TRBV7-2,15
TGTGCCTGGGGACAGGGAGGGTACCAAGAGACCCAGTACTTC,CAWGQGGYQETQYF,NA,NA,TRBJ2-5,TRBV30,14
TGTGCCAGCAGCTCGGGACAGACCTCGAACACCGGGGAGCTGTTTTTT,CASSSGQTSNTGELFF,TRBD1,NA,TRBJ2-2,TRBV3-1/TRBV3-2,16
TGTGCCAGCAGCGCAAACCCAGGGACAGTCGGCACAGATACGCAGTATTTT,CASSANPGTVGTDTQYF,TRBD1,NA,TRBJ2-3,TRBV9,17
TGCGCCAGCAGCCAAGACGTGGGACAGGGCACAGATACGCAGTATTTT,CASSQDVGQGTDTQYF,TRBD1,once,TRBJ2-3,TRBV4-1,16
TGTGCCAGCAGCCGCGGCGCAAAGGGGAATGAGCAGTTCTTC,CASSRGAKGNEQFF,NA,NA,TRBJ2-1,TRBV6-2/TRBV6-3,14
TGCAGTGCTAGTCCTTCCCCCGGACAGGTCGGCACAGATACGCAGTATTTT,CSASPSPGQVGTDTQYF,TRBD1,NA,TRBJ2-3,TRBV20-1,17
TGTGCCTTGAATCCGGGACAGGCGAGCCACGAGCAGTACTTC,CALNPGQASHEQYF,TRBD1,NA,TRBJ2-7,TRBV30,14
TGTGCCAGCAGCTCCCAGACAGGGGGTAGAAGGAACACTGAAGCTTTCTTT,CASSSQTGGRRNTEAFF,TRBD1,NA,TRBJ1-1,TRBV7-2,17
TGCGCCAGCAGCTCCGGGACAGCCGATTCACCCCTCCACTTT,CASSSGTADSPLHF,TRBD1,NA,TRBJ1-6,TRBV5-1,14
TGTGCCAGCAGCCATGGAGACAGACCCTACGAGCAGTACTTC,CASSHGDRPYEQYF,NA,NA,TRBJ2-7,TRBV28,14
TGTGCCAGCAGCTTAGATATGGGGGCGAAGTACGAGCAGTACTTC,CASSLDMGAKYEQYF,NA,once,TRBJ2-7,TRBV7-2,15
TGCGCCAGCAGCGCCGGCCCCGGGAGGACCACTGAAGCTTTCTTT,CASSAGPGRTTEAFF,NA,NA,TRBJ1-1,TRBV5-1,15
TGTGCCAGTAGTCCACGACTGCACAATCAGCCCCAGCATTTT,CASSPRLHNQPQHF,NA,many,TRBJ1-5,TRBV19,14
TGTGCCAGCAGGGACGACAGGGGGCAGGACACTGAAGCTTTCTTT,CASRDDRGQDTEAFF,TRBD1,NA,TRBJ1-1,TRBV2,15
TGTGCCAGCAGCTTGGGCTATGGGACTAGCGGGGGGGGGAATTTT,CASSLGYGTSGGGNF,TRBD2,NA,TRBJ2-3,TRBV5-4,15
TGTGCCAGCAAATGGACAGGGGGCATCGGGGAGCTGTTTTTT,CASKWTGGIGELFF,TRBD1,NA,TRBJ2-2,TRBV6-5,14
TGTGCCAGCAGTCGTGCGGGGAACACTGAAGCTTTCTTT,CASSRAGNTEAFF,NA,NA,TRBJ1-1,TRBV28,13
TGTGCCAGCAGCTTTTCCGGGACAGGGTCGGGGAATAGCAATCAGCCCCAGCATTTT,CASSFSGTGSGNSNQPQHF,TRBD1,NA,TRBJ1-5,TRBV7-9,19
TGTGCCAGCAGTTACCGGGACAGGGGGTGGGAGACCCAGTACTTC,CASSYRDRGWETQYF,TRBD1,NA,TRBJ2-5,TRBV6-5,15
TGCGCCAGCAGCCGGCAGGGGGCCTCTAATTCACCCCTCCACTTT,CASSRQGASNSPLHF,TRBD1,NA,TRBJ1-6,TRBV4-3,15
TGTGCCAGCAGCTTAATGCAGGGGGCAAGCTACACCTTC,CASSLMQGASYTF,TRBD1,many,TRBJ1-2,TRBV7-9,13
TGCGCCAGCAGCCACGTTTGGACAGACGAATCTAACTATGGCTACACCTTC,CASSHVWTDESNYGYTF,NA,NA,TRBJ1-2,TRBV4-1,17
TGTGCCAGCAGCTTAGCCGGGATGAACACTGAAGCTTTCTTT,CASSLAGMNTEAFF,NA,NA,TRBJ1-1,TRBV11-3,14
TGTGCCATCAGTGACCCCGGGACTAGTGGGGGAAGCGAGCAGTACTTC,CAISDPGTSGGSEQYF,TRBD2,NA,TRBJ2-7,TRBV10-3,16
TGTGCCAGCAGCTCAGAGGCGGGGGGCTACGAGCAGTACTTC,CASSSEAGGYEQYF,TRBD2,NA,TRBJ2-7,TRBV11-2,14
TGTGCCAGCAGCAAGGGACAGGGGGTGAACACTGAAGCTTTCTTT,CASSKGQGVNTEAFF,TRBD1,NA,TRBJ1-1,TRBV5-6,15
TGTGCCAGCTCACCAGGGACAGGGGGTGGAGAGACCCAGTACTTC,CASSPGTGGGETQYF,TRBD1,NA,TRBJ2-5,TRBV18,15
TGTGCCAGCAGCTTAGTCCTGACAGGGATGAACACTGAAGCTTTCTTT,CASSLVLTGMNTEAFF,TRBD1,NA,TRBJ1-1,TRBV11-3,16